The 29 T cell receptor beta chains in this list originate from one sample, sequenced in a study of a mutant IDH1 vaccine in newly diagnosed glioma. Their antigen targets remain unknown. Produced via immunoSEQ multiplex PCR; TCRdb's table is partial and in-frame only. Among tens of thousands of clones listed, just under 80% were seen once. As to time point: week 11, during vaccination. Each vaccine dose was 300 ug of mutant IDH1 20-mer peptide, with topical imiquimod. Specimen: PBMCs, collected from a glioma patient whose treatment included an IDH1 peptide vaccine. Receptors originate from a man younger than 45 with glioma.

The chain links TRBV29-1 to TRBJ2-2; tentatively, D is TRBD2 (5 bases). Trimming shortened V by 7 bases and J by 3 bases, and 9 bases separated the two germline ends. CDR1 is SQVTM and CDR2 is ANQGSEA in the germline V gene. The CDR3 has 12 amino acids. CDR3 loop: CSAVRDTGELFF. The CDR3 nucleotides read TGCAGCGCCGTGAGGGACACCGGGGAGCTGTTTTTT.

The chain uses TRBV6-1 and TRBJ2-3, with D perhaps matching TRBD1 (6 bases). Germline assignment: CDR1 MNHNS and CDR2 SASEGT. The V gene lost 7 bases and the J gene lost 3 bases, with 11 bases spanning the gap. This CDR3 comprises 13 residues. This CDR3 is CASTPTGTDTQYF. DNA of the CDR3: TGTGCCAGCACCCCAACAGGGACAGATACGCAGTATTTT.

V is TRBV7-8 and J is TRBJ2-7; tentative D call: TRBD2 (6 bases). Trimming pared 2 bases from V and 6 bases from J, leaving 17 bases between. Germline CDR1 is SGHVS and CDR2 is FQNEAQ. This CDR3 contains 15 residues. DNA for the CDR3: TGTGCCAGCAGCTTAATCGGGGGATCCCCCGGCGAGCAGTACTTC. Its protein product is CASSLIGGSPGEQYF.

This chain uses TRBV6-5 with TRBJ2-2, with 8 bases aligning to TRBD1. With 4 bases clipped from V and 6 bases from J, the junction kept 10 bases outside the gene matches. CDR1 and CDR2 from the germline V gene are MNHEY and SVGAGI. CDR3 size: 16 residues. The CDR3 DNA reads TGTGCCAGCAGTTTTCACCAGGGGGCCAGAGCCGGGGAGCTGTTTTTT. It translates to CASSFHQGARAGELFF.

The rearrangement uses TRBV19 and TRBJ1-5, with a tentative D call TRBD1 (6 bases). The CDR3 has 13 amino acids. The V and J ends lost 5 bases and 7 bases respectively, with 12 bases between them. The germline V gene encodes CDR1 LNHDA and CDR2 SQIVND (reference sequence). The CDR3 bases are TGTGCCAGTAGTCTGGGGGCAGGACAGCCCCAGCATTTT. This sequence encodes CASSLGAGQPQHF.

The CDR3 here is CASSVERGPYNEQFF. CDR3 DNA: TGTGCCAGCAGCGTGGAGCGGGGGCCCTACAATGAGCAGTTCTTC. J is TRBJ2-1 and V is TRBV11-1; TRBD2 matches at 8 bases. The CDR3 sequence is 15 residues long. Trimming took 5 bases from V and 2 from J; bases not matched to a gene: 5. CDR1 is SGHAT, CDR2 FQDESV, per germline (reference sequence).

V is TRBV4-2 and J is TRBJ1-1; D is uncertain. The CDR3 sequence is 14 residues long. The germline V gene has CDR1 LGHNA and CDR2 YNFKEQ. The V and J ends lost 0 bases and 3 bases respectively, with 8 bases between them. As DNA, the CDR3 is TGTGCCAGCAGCCAAGACCTTGGGGACACTGAAGCTTTCTTT. Residues: CASSQDLGDTEAFF.

The DNA of the CDR3 is TGCGCCAGCAGCCAAGATGCGGGGTGGGGAGCTGAGCAGTTCTTC. Its protein is CASSQDAGWGAEQFF. The rearrangement joins TRBV4-3 to TRBJ2-1, with TRBD2 as a possible D gene (6 bases). Germline CDR1 and CDR2: LGHNA and YSLEER. Trimming took off 0 bases at V and 9 bases at J, with 15 bases between the two ends. The CDR3 is 15 amino acids.

The genes are TRBV6-5 and TRBJ1-1; a weak D match, TRBD1 (6 bases). The V gene's germline CDR1 is MNHEY and CDR2 SVGAGI. There are 16 residues in the CDR3. V shed 3 bases and J shed 0 bases, with 14 bases lying between them. The CDR3 loop is CASSYSTGRLNTEAFF. The CDR3 DNA reads TGTGCCAGCAGTTATTCGACAGGACGTCTGAACACTGAAGCTTTCTTT.

V and J are TRBV7-2 and TRBJ2-1; the D gene is possibly TRBD1 (5 bases). V was cut by 1 base and J by 4 bases, with 14 bases left in between. This CDR3 is 16 amino acids long. Germline CDR1 and CDR2: SGHTA and FQGNSA. The CDR3 protein is CASSLGAGQGYNEQFF. CDR3 nucleotides: TGTGCCAGCAGCTTAGGGGCCGGACAAGGTTACAATGAGCAGTTCTTC.

This clone was observed a few times. V usage is TRBV14 and J usage is TRBJ1-6, with 10 bases lining up with TRBD1. Unmatched junction bases numbered 3, after V lost 4 bases and J lost 9 bases. The CDR3 covers 14 residues. Germline V gene sequence: CDR1 SGHDN, CDR2 FVKESK. This CDR3 reads CASSLRTGGSPLHF. The CDR3 bases are TGTGCCAGCAGCCTACGGACAGGGGGTTCACCCCTCCACTTT.

The chain recombines TRBV4-3 with TRBJ2-6; D is ambiguous. Trimming removed 0 bases from V and 0 bases from J, with 9 bases in between. Germline V gene sequence: CDR1 LGHNA, CDR2 YSLEER. The CDR3 has 17 residues. In DNA form, the CDR3 reads TGCGCCAGCAGCCAAGATAAGGCGTACTCTGGGGCCAACGTCCTGACTTTC. It is translated as CASSQDKAYSGANVLTF.

The chain links TRBV10-3 to TRBJ2-2; D is uncertain. This CDR3 is built from 11 residues. The V gene lost 8 bases and the J gene lost 6 bases, with 7 bases spanning the gap. CDR1 is ENHRY and CDR2 is SYGVKD in the germline V gene. This CDR3 reads CAISNAGELFF. As DNA, the CDR3 is TGTGCCATCTCTAACGCCGGGGAGCTGTTTTTT.

The chain combines TRBV25-1 with TRBJ1-2; a weak D match, TRBD1 (5 bases). Germline V gene data show CDR1 as MGHDK and CDR2 as SYGVNS. Between the trimmed V and J ends, which lost 3 bases and 5 bases, there was a span of 19 bases. The length of the CDR3 is 16 residues. CDR3 DNA: TGTGCCAGCAGTGATTTAGGGGCGGTAGGGGTTTATGGCTACACCTTC. This gives the protein CASSDLGAVGVYGYTF.

The rearrangement links TRBV30 to TRBJ1-2; no clear D gene. Trimming took 2 bases from V and 4 from J, leaving 11 bases between them. The germline gives CDR1 GTSNPN, CDR2 SVGIG (reference sequence). The CDR3 has 13 residues. The CDR3: CAWSTYTIYGYTF. CDR3 coding DNA: TGTGCCTGGAGTACGTACACCATCTATGGCTACACCTTC.

The J gene is TRBJ2-2, the V gene TRBV29-1; tentatively, D is TRBD2 (6 bases). Germline values: CDR1 SQVTM, CDR2 ANQGSEA. Trimming removed 5 bases from V and 2 bases from J, with 9 bases in between. This CDR3 is built from 13 residues. CDR3 sequence reads: CSVLRGNTGELFF. As DNA, the CDR3 is TGCAGCGTTCTGCGGGGTAACACCGGGGAGCTGTTTTTT.

The J gene is TRBJ1-6, the V gene TRBV5-6; possible D gene TRBD1, 6 bases. Germline V lookup: CDR1 SGHDT, CDR2 YYEEEE. The CDR3 loop spans 16 amino acids. With 1 base removed from V and 4 bases from J, the gap between germline ends came to 12 bases. The CDR3 bases are TGTGCCAGCAGCTTGTTGGACAGCCTGTATAATTCACCCCTCCACTTT. Translation: CASSLLDSLYNSPLHF.

The chain links TRBV9 to TRBJ1-6; no definite D call. The CDR3 extends over 14 amino acids. V lost 5 bases to trimming and J lost 4 bases, with 10 bases between them. Germline loops: CDR1 SGDLS, CDR2 YYNGEE. CDR3 bases: TGTGCCAGCAGTGCCGTCGGATATAATTCACCCCTCCACTTT. This sequence encodes CASSAVGYNSPLHF.

The V call is TRBV7-9, the J call TRBJ2-1; D ambiguous. Germline loops: CDR1 SEHNR, CDR2 FQNEAQ (reference sequence). Trimming took 6 bases from V and 10 from J, leaving 10 bases between them. The CDR3 spans 11 residues. The DNA of the CDR3 is TGTGCCAGCAGTTCCGGGCCCGAGCAGTTCTTC. Translating gives CASSSGPEQFF.

Within the sample, this clone is medium-sized. V usage is TRBV14 and J usage is TRBJ2-4, with D possibly TRBD1 on 6 matching bases. The CDR3 sequence is 13 residues long. CDR1 SGHDN and CDR2 FVKESK come from the germline V gene. The V and J ends lost 4 bases and 11 bases respectively, with 15 bases between them. Here the CDR3 reads CASSRSGDGVQYF. CDR3 sequence (DNA): TGTGCCAGCAGCCGCTCAGGGGACGGGGTTCAGTACTTC.

J is TRBJ2-3 and V is TRBV10-3; D is unresolved. CDR1 is ENHRY and CDR2 is SYGVKD in the germline V gene. The CDR3 loop spans 11 amino acids. Between the trimmed V and J ends, which lost 10 bases and 5 bases, there was a span of 10 bases. As DNA, the CDR3 is TGTGCCACTCAGCTCCAAGATACGCAGTATTTT. Protein product: CATQLQDTQYF.

The chain combines TRBV29-1 with TRBJ2-3; D may be TRBD1 or TRBD2 (7 bases each). The V gene lost 6 bases and the J gene lost 6 bases, with 13 bases spanning the gap. CDR1 is SQVTM, CDR2 ANQGSEA, per germline. This CDR3 spans 12 amino acids. The CDR3 sequence: CSVSRGGDTQYF. In nucleotides, the CDR3 is TGCAGCGTCTCCAGGGGGGGGGATACGCAGTATTTT.

V and J are TRBV5-1 and TRBJ1-1; D gene ambiguous. The CDR3 is made up of 16 amino acids. The germline V gene encodes CDR1 SGHRS and CDR2 YFSETQ. V was shortened by 0 bases and J by 0 bases, with 12 bases between the two germline ends. CDR3 sequence: CASSLGRTPMNTEAFF. The CDR3 DNA is TGCGCCAGCAGCTTGGGTCGGACCCCTATGAACACTGAAGCTTTCTTT.

This clone has just one count. V and J are TRBV7-9 and TRBJ2-4, with D tentatively TRBD1 or TRBD2 (7 bases each). This CDR3 region has 17 residues. V lost 4 bases to trimming and J lost 0 bases, with 16 bases between them. CDR1 and CDR2 from the germline V gene are SEHNR and FQNEAQ (reference sequence). CDR3 DNA sequence: TGTGCCAGCAGCTCCCAGGGGGGGTCCCTAGCCAAAAACATTCAGTACTTC. Protein sequence: CASSSQGGSLAKNIQYF.

This clone has more than one count but fewer than ten. The chain recombines TRBV5-4 with TRBJ1-2, with D unclear. Trimming shortened V by 3 bases and J by 0 bases, and 9 bases separated the two germline ends. Germline lookup yields CDR1 SGHNT and CDR2 YYREEE (reference sequence). The CDR3 totals 14 residues. CDR3 DNA: TGTGCCAGCAGCTATCCGGGATCTAACTATGGCTACACCTTC. It translates to CASSYPGSNYGYTF.

This rearrangement joins TRBV10-3 to TRBJ2-7; D possibly corresponds to TRBD2 (5 bases). The V and J ends lost 11 bases and 5 bases respectively, with 16 bases between them. The V gene's germline CDR1 is ENHRY and CDR2 SYGVKD. This CDR3 is 12 amino acids long. CDR3 region: CAVTSTGNEQYF. As DNA, the CDR3 is TGTGCCGTCACGTCGACGGGGAACGAGCAGTACTTC.

This chain joins TRBV11-3 and TRBJ2-5; D is undetermined. V was pared by 4 bases and J by 5 bases, with 8 bases between. The germline CDR1 and CDR2 sequences are SGHNT and YENEEA. CDR3 length: 12 residues. CDR3: CASSSGAETQYF. CDR3 coding DNA: TGTGCCAGCAGCTCCGGAGCCGAGACCCAGTACTTC.

The rearrangement uses TRBV29-1 and TRBJ2-1; 7 positions match TRBD2. Germline CDR1 and CDR2: SQVTM and ANQGSEA. The J segment lost 7 bases and the V segment lost 4 bases, leaving 19 bases of the junction unmatched. This CDR3 has 17 residues. This chain's CDR3 is CSVGEGTRYALENEQFF. Written as DNA, the CDR3 is TGCAGCGTTGGGGAGGGTACTCGATATGCTCTGGAAAATGAGCAGTTCTTC.

The V call is TRBV19, the J call TRBJ2-6; a weak D match, TRBD2 (6 bases). With 7 bases removed from V and 9 bases from J, the gap between germline ends came to 22 bases. The CDR3 has 16 amino acids. Germline lookup yields CDR1 LNHDA and CDR2 SQIVND (reference sequence). The CDR3 region has the DNA TGTGCCAGTAAATGGAGGGGTTATCCTCGAGACAACGTCCTGACTTTC. This encodes CASKWRGYPRDNVLTF.